The 4 T cell receptor beta chains presented below share a single source sample, sequenced in a study of cytomegalovirus exposure and HLA in healthy donors. The primer mix had 60 Vbeta and 13 Jbeta primers. Some clones are missing from TCRdb's copy, which holds only in-frame ones; the method was immunoSEQ multiplex PCR. The sample holds some 79,000 clones; 55% to 65% are singletons and the top ten take about 15%. The specimen sequenced was PBMCs. Source of these receptors: a woman in her thirties or forties in good health and CMV-seropositive.

This rearrangement joins TRBV19 to TRBJ2-7, with D tentatively TRBD1 (6 bases). This CDR3 has 15 amino acids. Germline V gene sequence: CDR1 LNHDA, CDR2 SQIVND (reference sequence). V dropped 3 bases and J dropped 5 bases, with 17 bases sitting between them. CDR3 DNA sequence: TGTGCCAGTAGTATGGGGTACAGGGTCGTCGACGAGCAGTACTTC. Translated: CASSMGYRVVDEQYF.

The V call is TRBV25-1, the J call TRBJ2-2; 10 nucleotides match TRBD1. The CDR3 covers 16 residues. Germline V CDR1 and CDR2: MGHDK, SYGVNS. J was trimmed by 7 bases and V by 3 bases; bases with no gene match: 8. The CDR3 loop reads CASSEWDRGKVGELFF. The CDR3 coding sequence is TGTGCCAGCAGTGAGTGGGACAGGGGAAAGGTCGGGGAGCTGTTTTTT.

V and J are TRBV4-2 and TRBJ2-7, with a tentative D call TRBD1 (5 bases). The CDR3 extends over 15 amino acids. Trimming stripped 0 bases from V and 5 bases from J, with 14 bases between. In germline, CDR1 is LGHNA, CDR2 YNFKEQ. CDR3 DNA sequence: TGTGCCAGCAGCCAAGAAGGCCAGGGCTGGGACGAGCAGTACTTC. Protein: CASSQEGQGWDEQYF.

The chain combines TRBV2 with TRBJ2-5; the D is unclear. CDR1 and CDR2 (germline): SNHLY, FYNNEI. Between the trimmed V and J ends, which lost 7 bases and 5 bases, there was a span of 5 bases. This CDR3 has 10 amino acids. CDR3 sequence reads: CASKEETQYF. The CDR3 DNA reads as TGTGCCAGCAAGGAGGAGACCCAGTACTTC.